This T cell receptor (beta chain) comes out of a study of cytomegalovirus exposure and HLA in healthy donors. Study-level findings and limits: Most observed TCR sequences were rare, whereas some public TCRs were detected in many donors. The study put some 160 TCR beta chains on its list as cytomegalovirus-associated.

TCRdb keeps only in-frame clones here, not all; method: immunoSEQ multiplex PCR. The sample holds about 160,000 clones, approximately 96% seen once. A word on this clone: Its antigen remains unknown.

CDR3 length: 14 amino acids. The V and J ends lost 2 bases and 7 bases respectively, with 14 bases between them. In germline, CDR1 is MNHEY, CDR2 SVGAGI. Source material: PBMCs. The TCR comes from a woman younger than 35 in good health and CMV-seronegative. This rearrangement joins TRBV6-5 to TRBJ2-5, with D perhaps TRBD1 (5 bases). The CDR3 coding sequence is TGTGCCAGCAGTTACCCACACAGGTTGGGGACCCAGTACTTC. Translating gives CASSYPHRLGTQYF.